This TCR beta chain was recorded in a study of T cell responses to AZD1222 COVID-19 vaccine. Overall study results and limits: Repertoire samples came only from after the peak T cell response. There were vaccine-associated CD4 TCRs across spike, dominant at 160-218 and 743-854. Donors were largely white British and mainly female; clonal diversity was possibly underestimated.

Germline V gene data show CDR1 as SQVTM and CDR2 as ANQGSEA. The CDR3 runs to 16 residues. The V gene lost 1 base and the J gene lost 5 bases, with 20 bases spanning the gap. The repertoire was sequenced with immunoSEQ multiplex PCR; TCRdb's copy has only in-frame clones and lacks some. Found here are fewer than 95,000 clones, roughly 90% of them singletons; the top ten hold more than 5%. With respect to this clone: The antigen remains unidentified.

The clonotype originates from an adult who received the AZD1222 COVID-19 vaccine. The chain combines TRBV29-1 with TRBJ1-2, with D perhaps matching TRBD1 (6 bases). Material: peripheral blood, obtained 28 days after the second AZD1222 dose. CDR3 sequence: CSVEGAGGDDKYGYTF. The DNA for the CDR3 is TGCAGCGTTGAAGGGGCCGGGGGCGACGATAAATATGGCTACACCTTC.